This T cell receptor beta chain is drawn from a study of blood T cell repertoires in COVID-19. The age range of participants was about 18 to 95 years, with residence in about two dozen US areas. Someone with COVID-19 had been met by exposed participants within 2 weeks before study entry. Methods used by the authors: Amplification of reference gene primers was used by the study to estimate nucleated cell counts. Only in-frame clones appear in the TCRdb table, and some are missing; sequencing was by immunoSEQ multiplex PCR. Clonal size and the V and J genes are those of that table, whereas D and trimming came from the DNA. The table has 250,000 to 300,000 clones, 80% to 90% seen once. In germline, CDR1 is LGHNA, CDR2 YSLEER. The V gene end was trimmed by 0 bases and the J gene end by 7 bases; junction bases not matched to a gene: 5. CDR3 size: 15 residues.

The specimen was PBMCs or T cells enriched from blood (not recorded which). The receptor was derived from a woman aged 45-59 years who had been exposed to COVID-19. The gene calls are TRBV4-3 and TRBJ2-7; 11 nucleotides agree with TRBD2. The CDR3 spells CASSQELAGEVEQYF. In DNA form, the CDR3 reads TGCGCCAGCAGCCAAGAACTAGCGGGGGAGGTTGAGCAGTACTTC.